These 10 T cell receptor beta chains came from one sample sequenced in a study of regulatory T cells in long-lasting Graves disease. Both iRepertoire HTBI primers and Arm-PCR of CDR3 regions were used to build the TCR beta libraries. TCRdb passed the multiplex PCR reads through MiXCR, listing each CDR3 protein once. The table records about 470,000 distinct CDR3 sequences, less than 25% of them present only once. Time point reported: persistent/refractory GD, antithyroid drugs over 5 years with positive TRAb. The TCR library was made from RNA that had been extracted from PBMCs in TRIzol. This sample comprised peripheral blood mononuclear cells (PBMCs), obtained when the disease was refractory, from a patient treated with antithyroid drugs. Receptor source: a female donor with Graves disease.

V and J are TRBV6-2 or TRBV6-3 and TRBJ2-7, with 8 bases aligning to TRBD2. The CDR3 is 15 residues long. J gave up 3 bases and V 4 bases, and 8 bases lay outside the gene matches. CDR1 and CDR2 from the germline V gene are MNHEY and SVGEGT. DNA of the CDR3: TGTGCCAGCAGTTCCTCAACCGGGACTAGCTACGAGCAGTACTTC. Its translation is CASSSSTGTSYEQYF.

The sample holds a few counts of this clonotype. The V gene is TRBV3-1, the J gene TRBJ2-2; 8 bases are shared with TRBD1. CDR3 size: 16 residues. V was clipped by 1 base and J by 7 bases; unmatched bases: 8. Germline assignment: CDR1 LGHDT and CDR2 YNNKEL (reference sequence). The CDR3 protein is CASSQVVTGVGGELFF. CDR3 bases: TGTGCCAGCAGCCAAGTTGTGACAGGGGTTGGCGGGGAGCTGTTTTTT.

This sequence joins TRBV19 and TRBJ1-4; 7 bases are shared with TRBD1. The V gene end was trimmed by 10 bases and the J gene end by 2 bases; junction bases not matched to a gene: 16. The CDR3 runs to 17 residues. Germline CDR1 and CDR2: LNHDA and SQIVND (reference sequence). The CDR3 DNA reads TGTGCCACCACAGAGGACAGGTTGCGGGGTACTAATGAAAAACTGTTTTTT. Translated, it gives CATTEDRLRGTNEKLFF. The full variable domain, in which reference TRBV19 and TRBJ1-4 provide the parts outside the CDR3, is DGGITQSPKYLFRKEGQNVTLSCEQNLNHDAMYWYRQDPGQGLRLIYYSQIVNDFQKGDIAEGYSVSREKKESFPLTVTSAQKNPTAFYLCATTEDRLRGTNEKLFFGSGTQLSVL.

This clonotype showed up many times. The chain carries TRBV28 and TRBJ2-5; tentatively, D is TRBD1 (5 bases). The CDR3 contains 15 residues. Trimming stripped 4 bases from V and 5 bases from J, with 17 bases between. CDR1 is MDHEN, CDR2 SYDVKM, per germline. The CDR3 DNA follows: TGTGCCAGCAGTTCGCAGGGTGGTCTAAGTGAGACCCAGTACTTC. It codes for CASSSQGGLSETQYF.

This clonotype was counted at least ten times. This sequence joins TRBV25-1 and TRBJ1-2, with D possibly matching TRBD1 (6 bases). The CDR3 is made up of 15 amino acids. V shed 4 bases and J shed 2 bases, with 14 bases lying between them. The germline V gene has CDR1 MGHDK and CDR2 SYGVNS. CDR3: CASSATGRGNYGYTF. DNA for the CDR3: TGTGCCAGCAGTGCCACCGGAAGGGGGAACTATGGCTACACCTTC.

The sample holds many counts of this clonotype. The V call is TRBV30, the J call TRBJ2-7; D tentatively fits TRBD1 or TRBD2 (6 bases each). V lost 5 bases and J lost 2, with 13 bases in between. Germline CDR1 is GTSNPN and CDR2 is SVGIG (reference sequence). This CDR3 has 13 residues. CDR3 protein: CAWAGHSTYEQYF. In DNA, the CDR3 is TGTGCCTGGGCGGGACATTCCACCTACGAGCAGTACTTC. The full variable domain, with the rest looked up from reference TRBV30 and TRBJ2-7, is SQTIHQWPATLVQPVGSPLSLECTVEGTSNPNLYWYRQAAGRGLQLLFYSVGIGQISSEVPQNLSASRPQDRQFILSSKKLLLSDSGFYLCAWAGHSTYEQYFGPGTRLTVT.

This clonotype was observed many times. The rearrangement joins TRBV28 to TRBJ1-2, with D maybe TRBD1 (5 bases). The CDR3 length is 12 residues. Germline-derived CDR1 and CDR2 are MDHEN and SYDVKM. The V end lost 5 bases, the J end lost 5 bases, and 9 bases lay between the germline ends. The CDR3 coding sequence is TGTGCCAGCAGTGAAACAGGATATGGCTACACCTTC. Translating it yields CASSETGYGYTF.

This clonotype was counted ten times or more. This chain connects TRBV7-9 to TRBJ2-5; weak D call: TRBD2 (5 bases). V lost 5 bases and J 5 bases, leaving 15 bases between the germline ends. Germline V lookup: CDR1 SEHNR, CDR2 FQNEAQ (reference sequence). CDR3 length: 14 amino acids. Here the CDR3 reads CASSLLGGLETQYF. CDR3 sequence (DNA): TGTGCCAGCAGCCTCCTGGGCGGGTTGGAGACCCAGTACTTC.

This clonotype was recorded many times. The chain couples TRBV6-1 to TRBJ1-2; TRBD1 aligns across 7 bases. Germline lookup yields CDR1 MNHNS and CDR2 SASEGT. This CDR3 region has 14 residues. Trimming at V came to 4 bases and at J to 8 bases, leaving 10 bases not matched to a gene. The CDR3 loop reads CASSGVGTAGGYTF. CDR3 nucleotide sequence: TGTGCCAGCAGTGGCGTTGGGACAGCGGGCGGCTACACCTTC.

As for this clonotype: A read error is possible here, since a much larger clone lies one base away. The chain has TRBV19 and TRBJ1-5, with D perhaps matching TRBD1 (5 bases). Germline CDR1 reads LNHDA; CDR2 reads SQIVND (reference sequence). CDR3 length: 15 residues. The CDR3 sequence: CASSEQVYSYQPQHF. DNA for the CDR3: TGTGCCAGTAGCGAACAGGTGTATAGCTATCAGCCCCAGCATTTT.